The sequence of this T cell receptor (beta chain) was determined in a study of cytomegalovirus exposure and HLA in healthy donors. Study overall: A previous analysis identified 95 million to 130 million unique TCR beta sequences derived from 180 million or so T cells. Study outcomes and limitations: Across donors, sequencing depth was assumed by presence/absence analyses to be roughly uniform.

The primer mix had 60 Vbeta and 13 Jbeta primers. TCRdb's copy holds only in-frame clones and misses some; the assay was immunoSEQ multiplex PCR. This repertoire shows over 150,000 clones, roughly 82% found once; its top ten account for around 1.2%. V shed 3 bases, J shed 0 bases, and the junction held 6 bases outside the gene matches. CDR1 GTSNPN and CDR2 SVGIG come from the germline V gene (reference sequence). The CDR3 has 16 residues. Note on this clone: Antigen: not known.

The sequence was collected from a girl aged 2 to 10 in good health and CMV-seropositive. This chain uses TRBV30 with TRBJ2-5; 11 bases match TRBD2. Sample: PBMCs. The CDR3, as DNA: TGTGCCTGGAGCGCGGGGACTAGCGGTTACCAAGAGACCCAGTACTTC. Translation: CAWSAGTSGYQETQYF. The full variable domain, its missing parts supplied by reference TRBV30 and TRBJ2-5, is SQTIHQWPATLVQPVGSPLSLECTVEGTSNPNLYWYRQAAGRGLQLLFYSVGIGQISSEVPQNLSASRPQDRQFILSSKKLLLSDSGFYLCAWSAGTSGYQETQYFGPGTRLLVL.